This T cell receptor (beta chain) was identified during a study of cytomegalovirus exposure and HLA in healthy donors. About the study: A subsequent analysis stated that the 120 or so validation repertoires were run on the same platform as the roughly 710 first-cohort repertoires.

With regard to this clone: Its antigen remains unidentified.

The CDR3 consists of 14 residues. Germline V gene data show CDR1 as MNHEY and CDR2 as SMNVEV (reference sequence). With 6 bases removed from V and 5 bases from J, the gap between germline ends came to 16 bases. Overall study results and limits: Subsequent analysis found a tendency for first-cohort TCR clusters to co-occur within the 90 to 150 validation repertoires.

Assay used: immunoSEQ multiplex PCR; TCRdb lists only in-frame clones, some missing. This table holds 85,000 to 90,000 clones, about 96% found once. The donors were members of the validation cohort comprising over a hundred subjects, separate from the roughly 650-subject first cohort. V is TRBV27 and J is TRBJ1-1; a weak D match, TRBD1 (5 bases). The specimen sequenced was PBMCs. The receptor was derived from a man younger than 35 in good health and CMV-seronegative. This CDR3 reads CASRWGEGGTEAFF. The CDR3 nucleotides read TGTGCCAGCAGGTGGGGGGAGGGAGGTACTGAAGCTTTCTTT.